This TCR beta chain was identified during a study of shared T cell receptors in the human thymus. The assay was immunoSEQ multiplex PCR, and TCRdb's table has in-frame clones only and misses some. The profile covers hundreds of thousands of clones, with approximately 85% appearing a single time and about 0.011% taken by the ten largest. The V and J ends lost 0 bases and 2 bases respectively, with 19 bases between them. This CDR3 is 18 amino acids long. The germline V gene has CDR1 LNHNV and CDR2 YYDKDF (reference sequence). A further study also used this sample, focusing on human thymus T cells. Per that paper: Each of the donors was a healthy Finnish infant who was undergoing open corrective cardiac surgery for congenital heart defects. Resected material from corrective heart surgery provided the thymus tissue analysed.

This clonotype was obtained from a girl in the first two years of life with a congenital heart defect. The chain joins TRBV15 to TRBJ1-1; a possible D gene is TRBD1 (6 bases). Sequenced: thymocytes. The CDR3 loop is CATSRDPTGYPINTEAFF. The CDR3 DNA reads TGTGCCACCAGCAGAGATCCGACAGGCTACCCGATCAACACTGAAGCTTTCTTT.